Below, 31 T cell receptor beta chains from the same sample are listed, as sequenced in a study of CXCR3-negative and CXCR3-positive naive CD8 T cells (dated by TCRdb to between 2018 and 2021). This sample was sequenced with a NextSeq 550. The Human TCR Profiling Kit (MiLaboratory) was used to prepare UMI-labeled 5' RACE TRB cDNA libraries. The reads underwent TCRdb reprocessing, giving one record for each CDR3 protein sequence and no DNA. The sample's table covers more than 100,000 distinct CDR3 sequences. Around 0.41% of the sample comes from the top ten. Study-level results and caveats: TRB CDR3s from CXCR3-positive naive cells showed higher hydrophobicity (lower Kidera factor 4), lower energy, and higher strength and volume indices than CXCR3-negative naive cells.

For these receptors, no antigen is known. Sequenced material: naive CXCR3+ CD8+ T cells from blood. Taken with the paper, the label for cell subset or site translates to: CD45RO-CCR7+CD27+CD95- naive CD8+ T cells expressing CXCR3 (TNR3+). Receptors were obtained from a human donor in good health. Some clones in this sample may be carry-over from other donors' samples.

The chain recombines TRBV20-1 with TRBJ2-1. The germline gives CDR1 DFQATT, CDR2 SNEGSKA (reference sequence). The CDR3 length is 15 residues. The CDR3 sequence: CSASGVAGEDNEQFF.

V gene TRBV10-2 combines with J gene TRBJ2-7; TCRdb proposes TRBD2, but this gene call is untestable without DNA. CDR1 and CDR2 from the germline V gene are WSHSY and SAAADI. CDR3 length: 16 residues. This chain's CDR3 is CASSEGSLEVSYEQYF.

The V and J genes are TRBV12-3 or TRBV12-4 and TRBJ2-1; TCRdb's D gene call, TRBD2, goes unchecked for lack of DNA. The CDR3 is made up of 16 amino acids. CDR3 loop: CASSPGLAGDLNEQFF.

The chain joins TRBV9 to TRBJ2-1; TCRdb lists TRBD2, though no DNA is available to test this call. This CDR3 contains 14 residues. Per germline, CDR1 SGDLS and CDR2 YYNGEE. Here the CDR3 reads CASGASSGANEQFF.

This chain connects TRBV29-1 to TRBJ2-1; there is no DNA to check the TCRdb D call of TRBD1. This CDR3 has 14 amino acids. In germline, CDR1 is SQVTM, CDR2 ANQGSEA. The CDR3 sequence is CSVELAGRNNEQFF.

This chain joins TRBV7-8 and TRBJ1-2; TCRdb lists TRBD1, though no DNA is available to test this call. Per germline, CDR1 SGHVS and CDR2 FQNEAQ. The CDR3 runs to 17 residues. The CDR3 reads CASSLVGDRVFAYGYTF.

V usage is TRBV19 and J usage is TRBJ2-1; TCRdb proposes TRBD1, but this gene call is untestable without DNA. Per germline, CDR1 LNHDA and CDR2 SQIVND (reference sequence). The CDR3 covers 17 residues. The CDR3 here is CASSINVGQGVGNEQFF.

The V and J genes are TRBV12-3 or TRBV12-4 and TRBJ1-2; TCRdb's assignment of TRBD1 cannot be checked, as there is no DNA. The CDR3 spans 16 residues. The CDR3 here is CASSPTGTGGSYGYTF.

CDR3 sequence reads: CASSTYSGSNYGYTF. The chain has TRBV27 and TRBJ1-2. This CDR3 comprises 15 residues. CDR1 is MNHEY, CDR2 SMNVEV, per germline (reference sequence).

This rearrangement joins TRBV4-2 to TRBJ1-2; TCRdb proposes TRBD1, but this gene call is untestable without DNA. The CDR3 has 14 amino acids. The germline CDR1 and CDR2 sequences are LGHNA and YNFKEQ. The CDR3 loop is CASSQDPRDDGYTF.

The CDR3 protein is CASSPISGRTDTQYF. The chain is built from TRBV7-9 and TRBJ2-3. This CDR3 comprises 15 residues. Germline V gene data show CDR1 as SEHNR and CDR2 as FQNEAQ (reference sequence).

This chain uses TRBV6-1 with TRBJ2-2. The CDR3 has 14 residues. In germline, CDR1 is MNHNS, CDR2 SASEGT. This chain's CDR3 is CASMMTSRGGELFF.

V gene TRBV27 combines with J gene TRBJ2-5. This CDR3 comprises 12 residues. The germline V gene has CDR1 MNHEY and CDR2 SMNVEV (reference sequence). The CDR3 is CASSLSGETQYF.

V and J are TRBV12-3 or TRBV12-4 and TRBJ2-1; TCRdb's assignment of TRBD1 cannot be checked, as there is no DNA. The CDR3 spans 15 residues. The CDR3 protein is CASSFPRTVYNEQFF.

This sequence joins TRBV4-3 and TRBJ1-1; TCRdb's assignment of TRBD1 cannot be checked, as there is no DNA. Germline V lookup: CDR1 LGHNA, CDR2 YSLEER. CDR3 length: 16 residues. CDR3 region: CASSQEGQTRESEAFF.

The chain couples TRBV12-3 or TRBV12-4 to TRBJ2-2. CDR3 size: 13 residues. CDR3 sequence reads: CASSSTTTGELFF.

The rearrangement links TRBV15 to TRBJ1-6; no DNA is available, so the TRBD1 call from TCRdb remains unchecked. This CDR3 spans 14 amino acids. The germline V gene encodes CDR1 LNHNV and CDR2 YYDKDF (reference sequence). CDR3 region: CATSRIPGGSPLHF.

The chain couples TRBV4-2 to TRBJ2-3; no DNA is available, so the TRBD1 call from TCRdb remains unchecked. Germline CDR1 is LGHNA and CDR2 is YNFKEQ. The CDR3 is made up of 18 amino acids. The chain's CDR3 is CASSQTPWGSESTDTQYF.

This chain uses TRBV11-2 with TRBJ2-2. The length of the CDR3 is 16 residues. Germline V CDR1 and CDR2: SGHAT, FQNNGV. CDR3 amino acids: CASSLEFGEAPGLGFF.

V usage is TRBV11-3 and J usage is TRBJ2-3. The CDR3 totals 13 residues. Germline CDR1 is SGHNT and CDR2 is YENEEA. The CDR3 loop is CASRSLSTDTQYF.

This chain uses TRBV7-6 with TRBJ2-1; TCRdb reports TRBD1, a call that lacks DNA to check it against. This CDR3 spans 14 amino acids. Germline V gives CDR1 SGHVS, CDR2 FNYEAQ. This chain's CDR3 is CASSLGGDHNEQFF. Full variable domain (missing parts from reference TRBV7-6 and TRBJ2-1): GAGVSQSPRYKVTKRGQDVALRCDPISGHVSLYWYRQALGQGPEFLTYFNYEAQQDKSGLPNDRFSAERPEGSISTLTIQRTEQRDSAMYRCASSLGGDHNEQFFGPGTRLTVL.

The chain combines TRBV20-1 with TRBJ2-1; checking the TCRdb D call of TRBD2 is not possible without DNA. The CDR3 sequence is 16 residues long. The germline CDR1 and CDR2 sequences are DFQATT and SNEGSKA (reference sequence). The CDR3 region is CSAGASRGPAYNEQFF.

The chain carries TRBV12-3 or TRBV12-4 and TRBJ2-5. The CDR3 covers 14 residues. CDR3 region: CASKAVGRQETQYF.

The chain recombines TRBV11-2 with TRBJ2-7; TCRdb's D call, TRBD2, is unchecked because there is no DNA. The CDR3 consists of 15 residues. Germline V gene sequence: CDR1 SGHAT, CDR2 FQNNGV. The CDR3 loop is CASTQGASGYYEQYF.

CDR3 sequence reads: CASSLYTQAEGGEKFF. This chain links TRBV7-6 with TRBJ2-1; TCRdb indicates TRBD2, and absent DNA this call remains unverified. The CDR3 covers 16 residues. Germline values: CDR1 SGHVS, CDR2 FNYEAQ.

V is TRBV7-3 and J is TRBJ2-4; TCRdb gives TRBD1 as the D gene, but with no DNA this cannot be confirmed. The germline CDR1 and CDR2 sequences are SGHTA and FQGTGA. This CDR3 comprises 16 residues. Here the CDR3 reads CASSPTGGLGKNIQYF.

The chain links TRBV20-1 to TRBJ2-7; with no DNA, the TCRdb D assignment of TRBD1 cannot be verified. Germline assignment: CDR1 DFQATT and CDR2 SNEGSKA (reference sequence). The CDR3 covers 11 residues. CDR3 loop: CSALDSREQYF.

The V call is TRBV12-3 or TRBV12-4, the J call TRBJ1-1. The CDR3 consists of 12 residues. The CDR3 protein is CASSLLYAEAFF.

The chain employs TRBV12-3 or TRBV12-4 and TRBJ2-7; there is no DNA to check the TCRdb D call of TRBD2. This CDR3 region has 14 residues. The CDR3 loop reads CANNKEANRSKQYF.

The chain uses TRBV27 and TRBJ2-4; TCRdb designates TRBD1, a call that cannot be tested without DNA. CDR1 and CDR2 (germline): MNHEY, SMNVEV (reference sequence). CDR3 length equals 15 residues. The CDR3: CASSLVQGGGNIQYF.

The chain is built from TRBV28 and TRBJ2-7; TCRdb reports TRBD1, a call that lacks DNA to check it against. Looked up from germline, CDR1 is MDHEN and CDR2 is SYDVKM. This CDR3 has 12 amino acids. The CDR3 loop reads CASSRDSYEQYF.